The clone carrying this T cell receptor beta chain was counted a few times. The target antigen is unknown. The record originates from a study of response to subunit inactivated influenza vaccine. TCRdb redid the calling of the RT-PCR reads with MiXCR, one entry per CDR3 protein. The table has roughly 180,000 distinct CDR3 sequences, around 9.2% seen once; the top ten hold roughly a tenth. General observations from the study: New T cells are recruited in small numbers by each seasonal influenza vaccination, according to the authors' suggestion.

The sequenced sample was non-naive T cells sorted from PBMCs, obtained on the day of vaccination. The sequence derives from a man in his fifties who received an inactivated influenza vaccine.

The CDR3 region has the DNA TGCGCCAGCAGCTTGGTTCCTTCGGGACACGACTACAATGAGCAGTTCTTC. It specifies CASSLVPSGHDYNEQFF. J is TRBJ2-1 and V is TRBV5-1, with D maybe TRBD1 (6 bases). Trimming took off 0 bases at V and 3 bases at J, with 16 bases between the two ends. The CDR3 loop spans 17 amino acids. CDR1 and CDR2 (germline): SGHRS, YFSETQ.